A single sample gave rise to the 24 T cell receptor beta chains below, sequenced in a study of long-term antiretroviral therapy in people with HIV. Runs used v3.0 of the immunoSEQ assay and were done at survey level. Profiled with immunoSEQ multiplex PCR; TCRdb holds only in-frame clones, not every one. The table includes some 31,000 clones, approximately 95% detected once. Material: unsorted PBMCs, obtained 5.3 years after starting antiretroviral therapy. Source of these receptors: a young man with HIV.

The chain has TRBV7-2 and TRBJ1-3; D remains unclear. V dropped 2 bases and J dropped 0 bases, with 14 bases sitting between them. The CDR3 is 17 residues long. Germline CDR1 reads SGHTA; CDR2 reads FQGNSA. CDR3 protein: CASSLYAGRTSGNTIYF. The CDR3 coding sequence is TGTGCCAGCAGCTTATATGCCGGTCGAACCTCTGGAAACACCATATATTTT. The full variable domain, in which reference TRBV7-2 and TRBJ1-3 provide the parts outside the CDR3, is GAGVSQSPSNKVTEKGKDVELRCDPISGHTALYWYRQSLGQGLEFLIYFQGNSAPDKSGLPSDRFSAERTGGSVSTLTIQRTQQEDSAVYLCASSLYAGRTSGNTIYFGEGSWLTVV.

The V call is TRBV18, the J call TRBJ2-2; D gene ambiguous. V lost 0 bases and J 0 bases, leaving 8 bases between the germline ends. CDR3 length: 16 residues. Germline lookup yields CDR1 KGHSH and CDR2 LQKENI. The CDR3 here is CASSPPNRANTGELFF. CDR3 nucleotide sequence: TGTGCCAGCTCACCACCGAATCGAGCGAACACCGGGGAGCTGTTTTTT.

The gene calls are TRBV4-1 and TRBJ2-7; 7 bases agree with TRBD2. CDR1 is MGHRA, CDR2 YSYEKL, per germline. The CDR3 is made up of 15 amino acids. The trim removed 1 base at V and 6 bases at J, leaving 9 bases unmatched. The chain's CDR3 is CASSQGEGPPFEQYF. The CDR3 DNA reads TGCGCCAGCAGCCAAGGGGAGGGACCGCCTTTCGAGCAGTACTTC.

This rearrangement joins TRBV25-1 to TRBJ2-5; TRBD1 aligns across 10 bases. The DNA end favors TRBJ2-7, so the J call may be wrong. Per germline, CDR1 MGHDK and CDR2 SYGVNS. The CDR3 covers 15 residues. The CDR3 here is CASSERRDRGDEQYF. In nucleotides, the CDR3 is TGTGCCAGCAGTGAACGAAGGGACAGGGGCGACGAGCAGTACTTC.

The V and J genes are TRBV5-1 and TRBJ2-1; D possibly corresponds to TRBD2 (5 bases). Trimming left V 5 bases short and J 0 bases short, with 9 bases between. This CDR3 is 14 amino acids long. Germline-derived CDR1 and CDR2 are SGHRS and YFSETQ. CDR3 region: CASREEVSYNEQFF. The CDR3 region has the DNA TGCGCCAGCAGGGAGGAGGTCTCCTACAATGAGCAGTTCTTC.

The chain employs TRBV7-9 and TRBJ2-2, with 11 bases matching TRBD2. With 4 bases clipped from V and 7 bases from J, the junction kept 8 bases outside the gene matches. The CDR3 is made up of 16 amino acids. CDR1 is SEHNR and CDR2 is FQNEAQ in the germline V gene (reference sequence). CDR3 nucleotide sequence: TGTGCCAGCAGCTCGGTAGCGGGAGGGCCCTTCGGGGAGCTGTTTTTT. Residues: CASSSVAGGPFGELFF. Full variable domain (outside the CDR3, taken from reference TRBV7-9 and TRBJ2-2): DTGVSQNPRHKITKRGQNVTFRCDPISEHNRLYWYRQTLGQGPEFLTYFQNEAQLEKSRLLSDRFSAERPKGSFSTLEIQRTEQGDSAMYLCASSSVAGGPFGELFFGEGSRLTVL.

This chain's CDR3 is CASSRRVAGQETQYF. The CDR3 coding sequence is TGTGCCAGCAGCCGTAGGGTGGCGGGGCAAGAGACCCAGTACTTC. This chain uses TRBV9 with TRBJ2-5, with D possibly TRBD2 on 6 matching bases. The CDR3 sequence is 15 residues long. Germline assignment: CDR1 SGDLS and CDR2 YYNGEE. Trimming took off 4 bases at V and 2 bases at J, with 15 bases between the two ends.

The DNA for the CDR3 is TGTGCCTGGAGTGTACCCCCTAGGTTCAGGGGCAATGAGCAGTTCTTC. Amino acid sequence: CAWSVPPRFRGNEQFF. The genes are TRBV30 and TRBJ2-1, with D perhaps TRBD1 (6 bases). CDR3 length: 16 residues. Germline V gene lookup returns CDR1 GTSNPN and CDR2 SVGIG (reference sequence). Trimming took off 0 bases at V and 6 bases at J, with 18 bases between the two ends.

The chain couples TRBV7-2 to TRBJ2-3, with 7 bases that match TRBD1. The CDR3 covers 15 residues. V was pared by 1 base and J by 4 bases, with 5 bases of the junction left unmatched. Germline V lookup: CDR1 SGHTA, CDR2 FQGNSA. Here the CDR3 reads CASSLGWTGPDTQYF. The CDR3 DNA sequence: TGTGCCAGCAGCTTAGGGTGGACAGGCCCAGATACGCAGTATTTT.

CDR3 sequence reads: CASSSSGRGGPTDTQYF. The CDR3 coding sequence is TGTGCCAGCAGTTCCTCGGGGCGGGGGGGCCCCACAGATACGCAGTATTTT. V is TRBV27 and J is TRBJ2-3; 9 bases line up with TRBD2. The CDR3 extends over 17 amino acids. V lost 4 bases to trimming and J lost 2 bases; unmatched junction nucleotides: 10. Looked up from germline, CDR1 is MNHEY and CDR2 is SMNVEV (reference sequence).

The V and J genes are TRBV7-8 and TRBJ2-1; 8 bases are shared with TRBD2. The CDR3 spans 16 residues. Germline V gene data show CDR1 as SGHVS and CDR2 as FQNEAQ. Trimming removed 1 base from V and 10 bases from J; junction bases left unmatched: 12. The CDR3 protein is CASSLEYGGGPEEQFF. The CDR3, as DNA: TGTGCCAGCAGCTTAGAATACGGGGGGGGCCCGGAGGAGCAGTTCTTC.

The CDR3 DNA reads TGCGCCAGCAGCCATCAACAGTGGGGACAATTGACCGAGCAGTACTTC. This gives the protein CASSHQQWGQLTEQYF. The chain recombines TRBV4-1 with TRBJ2-7, with a weak D call TRBD1 (6 bases). There are 16 residues in the CDR3. Per the germline V gene, CDR1 is MGHRA and CDR2 is YSYEKL. V gave up 3 bases and J gave up 6 bases, with 21 bases separating them.

J is TRBJ2-3 and V is TRBV12-5; D is uncertain. Germline V lookup: CDR1 LGHNT, CDR2 FRNRAP. The CDR3 consists of 11 residues. V lost 2 bases and J lost 6, with 3 bases in between. CDR3 loop: CASGLSDTQYF. The CDR3 nucleotides are TGTGCTAGTGGTTTGAGTGATACGCAGTATTTT.

This clone was recorded once. The gene calls are TRBV27 and TRBJ2-7; D gene ambiguous. This CDR3 contains 15 residues. The germline V and J ends were trimmed by 2 bases and 2 bases, with 13 bases remaining between them. Germline-derived CDR1 and CDR2 are MNHEY and SMNVEV (reference sequence). The CDR3 sequence is CASSLGSGVPYEQYF. The CDR3 region has the DNA TGTGCCAGCAGTTTAGGGTCCGGAGTCCCCTACGAGCAGTACTTC.

This chain connects TRBV5-1 to TRBJ1-3; no reliable D call. The V end lost 0 bases, the J end lost 1 base, and 11 bases lay between the germline ends. The CDR3 extends over 16 amino acids. Germline V gene lookup returns CDR1 SGHRS and CDR2 YFSETQ. The CDR3 here is CASSLAGSISGNTIYF. For the CDR3, the DNA is TGCGCCAGCAGCTTGGCAGGTAGCATTTCTGGAAACACCATATATTTT.

The gene calls are TRBV19 and TRBJ1-4; 7 positions match TRBD1. V shed 5 bases, J shed 8 bases, and the junction held 14 bases outside the gene matches. Germline V CDR1 and CDR2: LNHDA, SQIVND (reference sequence). This CDR3 contains 16 residues. CDR3 region: CASSVLAGTVGEKLFF. CDR3 nucleotide sequence: TGTGCCAGTAGTGTTCTCGCCGGGACAGTGGGGGAAAAACTGTTTTTT.

J is TRBJ2-1 and V is TRBV9; TRBD2 aligns across 7 bases. Germline-derived CDR1 and CDR2 are SGDLS and YYNGEE. This CDR3 contains 15 residues. Trimming took 0 bases from V and 1 from J; bases not matched to a gene: 1. In DNA, the CDR3 is TGTGCCAGCAGCGTAGGACTAGCTTCCTACAATGAGCAGTTCTTC. Translating gives CASSVGLASYNEQFF.

This chain uses TRBV6-1 with TRBJ1-5, with TRBD1 as a possible D gene (5 bases). From germline, CDR1 is MNHNS and CDR2 SASEGT. The CDR3 contains 14 residues. V dropped 6 bases and J dropped 4 bases, with 13 bases sitting between them. The CDR3 is CASRGRGGNQPQHF. In nucleotides, the CDR3 is TGTGCCAGCAGGGGACGCGGGGGGAATCAGCCCCAGCATTTT.

This chain uses TRBV10-3 with TRBJ2-7; 8 bases agree with TRBD1. Germline V lookup: CDR1 ENHRY, CDR2 SYGVKD. With V trimmed by 10 bases and J by 5 bases, 10 bases remained unmatched. The CDR3 runs 13 residues. The CDR3 region has the DNA TGTGCCACCGGACAGGGTCTAGGACACGAGCAGTACTTC. Translating it yields CATGQGLGHEQYF.

As regards this clone: The sample has other DNA sequences that encode this CDR3 too. The chain couples TRBV19 to TRBJ1-6, with D tentatively TRBD1 (5 bases). In germline, CDR1 is LNHDA, CDR2 SQIVND (reference sequence). The CDR3 loop spans 12 amino acids. V was trimmed by 6 bases and J by 7 bases, leaving 7 bases between them. This CDR3 reads CASRQGNSPLHF. CDR3 in DNA: TGTGCCAGTAGGCAGGGAAATTCACCCCTCCACTTT.

CDR3 residues: CASRELAGEPNIQYF. DNA for the CDR3: TGTGCCAGCAGGGAGCTAGCGGGGGAACCAAACATTCAGTACTTC. The chain carries TRBV2 and TRBJ2-4, with 10 bases matching TRBD2. The CDR3 has 15 amino acids. The V and J ends lost 6 bases and 6 bases, in that order; junction bases with no gene match: 8. The germline V gene has CDR1 SNHLY and CDR2 FYNNEI.

The genes are TRBV6-5 and TRBJ2-3, with D possibly TRBD1 on 6 matching bases. Trimming left V 7 bases short and J 6 bases short, with 17 bases between. CDR3 size: 14 residues. Germline V gene lookup returns CDR1 MNHEY and CDR2 SVGAGI. CDR3 in DNA: TGTGCCAGCACCCCCAGGGGAGCGTACGATACGCAGTATTTT. It codes for CASTPRGAYDTQYF.

This chain links TRBV10-3 with TRBJ2-3; D unclear. CDR3 size: 12 residues. CDR1 and CDR2 from the germline V gene are ENHRY and SYGVKD. V lost 3 bases and J 2 bases, leaving 3 bases between the germline ends. Written as DNA, the CDR3 is TGTGCCATCAGTGACTTCACAGATACGCAGTATTTT. Protein: CAISDFTDTQYF.

This sequence joins TRBV5-1 and TRBJ2-2; D unresolved. This CDR3 contains 14 residues. From germline, CDR1 is SGHRS and CDR2 YFSETQ. V was clipped by 2 bases and J by 0 bases, with 5 bases between them. The chain's CDR3 is CASSFYTNTGELFF. For the CDR3, the DNA is TGCGCCAGCAGCTTTTACACGAACACCGGGGAGCTGTTTTTT.